The sample holds a few counts of the clone carrying this TCR beta chain. Per germline, CDR1 LNHDA and CDR2 SQIVND (reference sequence). CDR3 length: 15 residues. Trimming cost V 0 bases and J 7 bases; bases outside gene matches: 5. The sample is drawn from a study of CD8+CD57+ T cells in acquired aplastic anemia. Study information: Researchers reported that healthy donors averaged approximately 10 million reads for CD4+ cells.

Genomic DNA provided the template from which TCR beta VDJ and CDR3 profiles were obtained. TCRdb re-derived calls from the reads in MiXCR, one entry per CDR3 protein. Among around 170,000 distinct CDR3 sequences listed, 46% were seen once. The V gene is TRBV19, the J gene TRBJ1-4; TRBD1 agrees at 7 bases. The receptor was derived from a human donor in good health. Specimen: sorted CD4+, CD8+, or CD8+CD57+ T cells (not recorded which) from PBMCs. The CDR3 DNA reads as TGTGCCAGTAGTATAGATCCGGGACAGAGTGAAAAACTGTTTTTT. Residues: CASSIDPGQSEKLFF.